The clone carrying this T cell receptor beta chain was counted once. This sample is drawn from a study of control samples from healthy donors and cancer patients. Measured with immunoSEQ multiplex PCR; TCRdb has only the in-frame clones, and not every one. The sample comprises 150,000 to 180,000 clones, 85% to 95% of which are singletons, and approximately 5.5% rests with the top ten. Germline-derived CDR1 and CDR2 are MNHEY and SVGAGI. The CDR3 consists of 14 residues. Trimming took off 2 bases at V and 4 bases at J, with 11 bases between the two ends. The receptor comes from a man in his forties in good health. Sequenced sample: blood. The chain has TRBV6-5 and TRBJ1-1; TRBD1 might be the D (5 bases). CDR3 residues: CASSYEGTLTEAFF. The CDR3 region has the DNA TGTGCCAGCAGTTACGAGGGGACCCTCACTGAAGCTTTCTTT.